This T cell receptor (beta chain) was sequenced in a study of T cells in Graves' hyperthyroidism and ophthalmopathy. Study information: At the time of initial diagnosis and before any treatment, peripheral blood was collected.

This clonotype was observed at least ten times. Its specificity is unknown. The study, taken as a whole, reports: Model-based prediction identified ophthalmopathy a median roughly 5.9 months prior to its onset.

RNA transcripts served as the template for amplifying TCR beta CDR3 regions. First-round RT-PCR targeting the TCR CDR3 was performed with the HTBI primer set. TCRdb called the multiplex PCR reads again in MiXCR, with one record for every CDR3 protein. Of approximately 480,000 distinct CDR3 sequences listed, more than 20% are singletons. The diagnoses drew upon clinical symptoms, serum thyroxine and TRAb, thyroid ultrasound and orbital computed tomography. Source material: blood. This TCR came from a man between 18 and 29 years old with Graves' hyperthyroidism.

CDR3 DNA sequence: TGTGCCAGCAGTACCGGGACAAACCTCTCTGGGGCCAACGTCCTGACTTTC. This encodes CASSTGTNLSGANVLTF. The chain joins TRBV2 to TRBJ2-6; D perhaps matches TRBD1 (6 bases). CDR3 length: 17 residues. The V end was cut by 5 bases, the J end by 0 bases, with 14 bases between. CDR1 SNHLY and CDR2 FYNNEI come from the germline V gene.